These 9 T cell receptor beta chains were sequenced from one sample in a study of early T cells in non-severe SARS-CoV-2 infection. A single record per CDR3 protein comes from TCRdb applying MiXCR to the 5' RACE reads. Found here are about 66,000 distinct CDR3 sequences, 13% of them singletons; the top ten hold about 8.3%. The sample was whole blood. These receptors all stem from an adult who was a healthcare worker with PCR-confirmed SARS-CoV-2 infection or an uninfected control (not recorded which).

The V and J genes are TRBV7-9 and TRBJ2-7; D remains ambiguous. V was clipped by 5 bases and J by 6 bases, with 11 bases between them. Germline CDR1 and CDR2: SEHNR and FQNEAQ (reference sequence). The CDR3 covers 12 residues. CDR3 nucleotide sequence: TGTGCCAGCAGCCCCCCCCTCGGCGAGCAGTACTTC. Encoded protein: CASSPPLGEQYF.

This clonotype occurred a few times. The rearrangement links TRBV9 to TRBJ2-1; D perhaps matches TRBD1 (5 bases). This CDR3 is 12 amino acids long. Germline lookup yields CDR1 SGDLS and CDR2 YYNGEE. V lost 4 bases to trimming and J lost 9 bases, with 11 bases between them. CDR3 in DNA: TGTGCCAGCAGCCCAGGGAAGGGTGAGCAGTTCTTC. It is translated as CASSPGKGEQFF.

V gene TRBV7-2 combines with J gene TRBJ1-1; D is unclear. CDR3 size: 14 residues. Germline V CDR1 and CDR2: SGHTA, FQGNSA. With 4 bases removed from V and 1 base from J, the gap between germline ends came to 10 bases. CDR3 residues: CASSWWTGNTEAFF. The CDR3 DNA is TGTGCCAGCAGCTGGTGGACGGGGAACACTGAAGCTTTCTTT.

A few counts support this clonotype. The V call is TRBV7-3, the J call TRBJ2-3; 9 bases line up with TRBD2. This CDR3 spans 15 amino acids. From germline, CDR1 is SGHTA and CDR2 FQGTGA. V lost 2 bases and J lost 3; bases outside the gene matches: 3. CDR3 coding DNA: TGTGCCAGCAGCTTACCAAGCGGGAGGACAGATACGCAGTATTTT. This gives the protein CASSLPSGRTDTQYF.

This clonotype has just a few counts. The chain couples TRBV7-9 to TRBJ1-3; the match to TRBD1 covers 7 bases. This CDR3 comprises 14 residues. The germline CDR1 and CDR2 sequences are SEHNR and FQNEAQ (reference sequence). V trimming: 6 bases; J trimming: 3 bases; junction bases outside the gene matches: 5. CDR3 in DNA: TGTGCCAGCAGTCAAACAGGGGATGGAAACACCATATATTTT. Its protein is CASSQTGDGNTIYF. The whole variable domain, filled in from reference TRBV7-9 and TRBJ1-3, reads DTGVSQNPRHKITKRGQNVTFRCDPISEHNRLYWYRQTLGQGPEFLTYFQNEAQLEKSRLLSDRFSAERPKGSFSTLEIQRTEQGDSAMYLCASSQTGDGNTIYFGEGSWLTVV.

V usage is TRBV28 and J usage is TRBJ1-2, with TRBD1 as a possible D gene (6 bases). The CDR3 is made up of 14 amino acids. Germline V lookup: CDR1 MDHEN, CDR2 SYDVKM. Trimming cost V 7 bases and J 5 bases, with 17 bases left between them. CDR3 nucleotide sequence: TGTGCCAGCACCCTAGGGACACTCTATTATGGCTACACCTTC. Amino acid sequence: CASTLGTLYYGYTF.

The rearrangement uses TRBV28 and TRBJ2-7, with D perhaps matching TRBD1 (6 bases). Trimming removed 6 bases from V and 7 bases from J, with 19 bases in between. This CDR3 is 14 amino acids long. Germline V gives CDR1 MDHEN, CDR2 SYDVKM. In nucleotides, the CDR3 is TGTGCCAGCAGACCAGAGCCTCAGGGGCCTGAGCAGTACTTC. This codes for CASRPEPQGPEQYF.

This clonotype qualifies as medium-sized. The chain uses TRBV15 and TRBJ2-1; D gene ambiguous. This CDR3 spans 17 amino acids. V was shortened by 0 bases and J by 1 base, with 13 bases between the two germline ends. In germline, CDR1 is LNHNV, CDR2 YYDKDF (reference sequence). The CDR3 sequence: CATSREGRHSSYNEQFF. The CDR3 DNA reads TGTGCCACCAGCAGAGAAGGGCGCCACAGTTCCTACAATGAGCAGTTCTTC.

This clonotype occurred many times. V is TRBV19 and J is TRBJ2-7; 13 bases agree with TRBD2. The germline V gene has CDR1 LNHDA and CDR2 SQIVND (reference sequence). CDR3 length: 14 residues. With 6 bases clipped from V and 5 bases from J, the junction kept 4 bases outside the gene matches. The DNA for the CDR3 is TGTGCCAGTAGAGGGACTAGCGGGAACCACGAGCAGTACTTC. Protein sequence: CASRGTSGNHEQYF.